The 19 T cell receptor beta chains below come from one sample, sequenced in a study of shared clonotypes between healthy human individuals. Repertoires were generated with immunoSEQ multiplex PCR, while TCRdb's copy carries only in-frame clones and drops some. The table records around 2.3 million clones, nearly 97% of them present only once. Sequenced: naive CD4+ T cells sorted from blood. The subset here: CD45RA+ positively selected. Receptors originate from a man younger than 35 in good health.

CDR3 sequence: CASSQAPWSTDTQYF. The CDR3 DNA is TGCGCCAGCAGCCAAGCGCCATGGAGCACAGATACGCAGTATTTT. The gene calls are TRBV4-1 and TRBJ2-3; unclear D gene. Germline CDR1 is MGHRA and CDR2 is YSYEKL. Trimming left V 1 base short and J 0 bases short, with 8 bases between. This CDR3 has 15 residues.

This chain connects TRBV7-2 to TRBJ2-4; tentative D call: TRBD1 (5 bases). The CDR3 spans 16 residues. Between the trimmed V and J ends, which lost 2 bases and 8 bases, there was a span of 19 bases. In germline, CDR1 is SGHTA, CDR2 FQGNSA. CDR3 bases: TGTGCCAGCAGCTTAAATAGCCAAGGGGCTAGGGACATTCAGTACTTC. Protein: CASSLNSQGARDIQYF.

V usage is TRBV11-2 and J usage is TRBJ2-2; the match to TRBD1 covers 7 bases. Germline lookup yields CDR1 SGHAT and CDR2 FQNNGV. The CDR3 extends over 15 amino acids. The J segment lost 4 bases and the V segment lost 5 bases, leaving 7 bases of the junction unmatched. The CDR3 sequence: CASSTRTGLTGELFF. For the CDR3, the DNA is TGTGCCAGCAGCACCAGGACAGGCCTCACCGGGGAGCTGTTTTTT.

V is TRBV2 and J is TRBJ2-1; 7 bases are a match to TRBD1. After removal of 6 bases from V and 0 bases from J, the junction contained 5 bases not matched to a gene. Germline loops: CDR1 SNHLY, CDR2 FYNNEI. The CDR3 sequence is 15 residues long. The CDR3 DNA reads as TGTGCCAGCAGCCGGGACAGATACTCCTACAATGAGCAGTTCTTC. Translating it yields CASSRDRYSYNEQFF.

A remark on this clone: The sample contains more than one DNA sequence encoding this CDR3. V usage is TRBV5-1 and J usage is TRBJ2-1; 7 nucleotides line up with TRBD2. Unmatched junction bases numbered 4, after V lost 0 bases and J lost 1 base. Germline CDR1 SGHRS, CDR2 YFSETQ. The CDR3 has 16 residues. The CDR3 region is CASSLDGGSSYNEQFF. The CDR3 DNA is TGCGCCAGCAGCTTGGACGGCGGGAGTTCCTACAATGAGCAGTTCTTC.

This clone was seen only once. The chain's CDR3 is CASSSPSGSENTQYF. DNA of the CDR3: TGCGCCAGCAGCTCGCCCAGCGGGAGCGAAAATACGCAGTATTTT. The chain has TRBV5-1 and TRBJ2-3; 8 bases line up with TRBD2. The CDR3 spans 15 residues. Per the germline V gene, CDR1 is SGHRS and CDR2 is YFSETQ. The V segment lost 3 bases and the J segment 7 bases; nucleotides outside the gene matches: 10. The full variable domain, completed using reference TRBV5-1 and TRBJ2-3, is KAGVTQTPRYLIKTRGQQVTLSCSPISGHRSVSWYQQTPGQGLQFLFEYFSETQRNKGNFPGRFSGRQFSNSRSEMNVSTLELGDSALYLCASSSPSGSENTQYFGPGTRLTVL.

The rearrangement joins TRBV5-4 to TRBJ1-1; D uncertain. The CDR3 spans 14 residues. V shed 4 bases and J shed 4 bases, with 14 bases lying between them. In germline, CDR1 is SGHNT, CDR2 YYREEE (reference sequence). This CDR3 is CASSIIDVSTEAFF. CDR3 nucleotide sequence: TGTGCCAGCAGCATCATCGACGTGAGCACTGAAGCTTTCTTT.

The V gene is TRBV18, the J gene TRBJ1-1; 7 bases are shared with TRBD1. This CDR3 is 13 amino acids long. Trimming cost V 8 bases and J 3 bases; bases outside gene matches: 6. Germline-derived CDR1 and CDR2 are KGHSH and LQKENI. As DNA, the CDR3 is TGTGCCAGCCGGGGACAGCAAGACACTGAAGCTTTCTTT. Protein: CASRGQQDTEAFF.

This clone was seen a single time. The gene calls are TRBV10-2 and TRBJ2-2; 7 bases agree with TRBD1. Trimming removed 4 bases from V and 2 bases from J; junction bases left unmatched: 4. From germline, CDR1 is WSHSY and CDR2 SAAADI. The CDR3 spans 15 residues. The CDR3 bases are TGCGCCAGCAGTGCGGGACAGATTAACACCGGGGAGCTGTTTTTT. Translating gives CASSAGQINTGELFF.

A note on this clone: This sample includes further DNA sequences coding for the same CDR3. The CDR3 nucleotides read TGTGCCAGCAGCCGGGAGACCCAGTACTTC. The encoded protein is CASSRETQYF. This chain connects TRBV6-1 to TRBJ2-5; D gene uncertain. Looked up from germline, CDR1 is MNHNS and CDR2 is SASEGT. The V gene lost 6 bases and the J gene lost 5 bases, with 4 bases spanning the gap. This CDR3 is 10 amino acids long.

The genes are TRBV5-6 and TRBJ1-2; tentatively, D is TRBD1 (6 bases). Per germline, CDR1 SGHDT and CDR2 YYEEEE. V dropped 4 bases and J dropped 9 bases, with 22 bases sitting between them. The CDR3 spans 15 residues. The CDR3 sequence: CASSPERKGGTRYTF. DNA of the CDR3: TGTGCCAGCAGCCCCGAGCGCAAGGGGGGAACTCGCTACACCTTC.

The rearrangement links TRBV2 to TRBJ2-5; TRBD1 might be the D (5 bases). CDR3 size: 18 residues. Germline V CDR1 and CDR2: SNHLY, FYNNEI. V was trimmed by 8 bases and J by 3 bases, leaving 28 bases between them. The CDR3 DNA follows: TGTGCCAGCTTACGTTGGAAGGACAACCAGAAAAAGAAAGAGACCCAGTACTTC. As protein: CASLRWKDNQKKKETQYF.

V usage is TRBV12-5 and J usage is TRBJ2-1; TRBD2 matches 12 bases. The CDR3 is 17 amino acids. The V segment lost 2 bases and the J segment 4 bases; nucleotides outside the gene matches: 6. Germline V lookup: CDR1 LGHNT, CDR2 FRNRAP. The CDR3 loop is CASGLSPGLAGYNEQFF. The CDR3 DNA is TGTGCTAGTGGTTTGTCTCCAGGACTAGCGGGATACAATGAGCAGTTCTTC.

The chain is built from TRBV5-6 and TRBJ1-6; D perhaps matches TRBD1 (6 bases). The germline V and J ends were trimmed by 0 bases and 9 bases, with 10 bases remaining between them. Germline-derived CDR1 and CDR2 are SGHDT and YYEEEE. This CDR3 has 14 residues. The CDR3 DNA reads as TGTGCCAGCAGCTTGGAGAGAGGGGGTTCACCCCTCCACTTT. Translation gives CASSLERGGSPLHF.

The chain carries TRBV18 and TRBJ2-7; no reliable D call. CDR3 length: 15 residues. The V end was cut by 3 bases, the J end by 4 bases, with 16 bases between. CDR1 is KGHSH and CDR2 is LQKENI in the germline V gene. The CDR3 loop is CASSPPGGRLYEQYF. The CDR3 region has the DNA TGTGCCAGCTCACCCCCCGGCGGCAGATTATACGAGCAGTACTTC.

V usage is TRBV4-1 and J usage is TRBJ2-7; TRBD1 matches 7 bases. With V trimmed by 1 base and J by 4 bases, 7 bases remained unmatched. Germline-derived CDR1 and CDR2 are MGHRA and YSYEKL. The CDR3 has 15 amino acids. CDR3 amino acids: CASSQGSGGFYEQYF. CDR3 DNA: TGCGCCAGCAGCCAAGGGTCAGGGGGATTTTACGAGCAGTACTTC.

Points on this clone: The sample has other DNA sequences that encode this CDR3 too. The chain links TRBV18 to TRBJ1-5; D call uncertain. The CDR3 has 14 amino acids. V shed 3 bases and J shed 0 bases, with 6 bases lying between them. Germline V gives CDR1 KGHSH, CDR2 LQKENI. The CDR3 is CASSPADSNQPQHF. Here the CDR3 DNA reads TGTGCCAGCTCACCTGCGGATAGCAATCAGCCCCAGCATTTT.

This rearrangement joins TRBV11-2 to TRBJ2-1; D remains ambiguous. The CDR3 length is 13 residues. V lost 5 bases, J lost 6 bases, and 11 bases lay in between. Germline CDR1 reads SGHAT; CDR2 reads FQNNGV. The CDR3 loop reads CASSTLEGNEQFF. The CDR3, as DNA: TGTGCCAGCAGCACGCTAGAAGGCAATGAGCAGTTCTTC.

This chain joins TRBV25-1 and TRBJ2-3; D perhaps matches TRBD2 (6 bases). The CDR3 is made up of 15 amino acids. Per germline, CDR1 MGHDK and CDR2 SYGVNS. V was pared by 1 base and J by 4 bases, with 12 bases between. This CDR3 is CASSEWRGEADTQYF. The DNA of the CDR3 is TGTGCCAGCAGTGAATGGAGGGGCGAGGCAGATACGCAGTATTTT.